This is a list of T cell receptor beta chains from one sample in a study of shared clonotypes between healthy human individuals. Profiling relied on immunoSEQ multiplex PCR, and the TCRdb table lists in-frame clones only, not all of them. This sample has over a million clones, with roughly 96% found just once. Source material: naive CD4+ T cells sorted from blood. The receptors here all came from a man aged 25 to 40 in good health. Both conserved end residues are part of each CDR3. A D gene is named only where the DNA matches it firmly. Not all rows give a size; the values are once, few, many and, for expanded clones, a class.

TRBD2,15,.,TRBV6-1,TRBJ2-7,TGTGCCAGCAGTGAAGGACTAGCGCGGTCCTACGAGCAGTACTTC,CASSEGLARSYEQYF
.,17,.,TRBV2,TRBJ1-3,TGTGCCAGCAGTGCGGGACCGACCCCTTCCCGAGGAAACACCATATATTTT,CASSAGPTPSRGNTIYF
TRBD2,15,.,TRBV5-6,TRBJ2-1,TGTGCCAGCAGCTTGGACGGGAGGGCCTTTAATGAGCAGTTCTTC,CASSLDGRAFNEQFF
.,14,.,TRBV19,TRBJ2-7,TGTGCCAGTAGTATAGGCCTACTAGCAGACGAGCAGTACTTC,CASSIGLLADEQYF
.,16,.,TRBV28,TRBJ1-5,TGTGCCAGCAGTTTAAATCAAGGGACTGGCAATCAGCCCCAGCATTTT,CASSLNQGTGNQPQHF
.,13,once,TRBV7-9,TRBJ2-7,TGTGCCAGCAGCTTGGGGGGGCCGGACGAGCAGTACTTC,CASSLGGPDEQYF
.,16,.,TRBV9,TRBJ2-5,TGTGCCAGCAGCGTGGATACCGGGACGGTCCAAGAGACCCAGTACTTC,CASSVDTGTVQETQYF
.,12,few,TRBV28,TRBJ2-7,TGTGCCAGCAGTTCACTTCTATACGAGCAGTACTTC,CASSSLLYEQYF
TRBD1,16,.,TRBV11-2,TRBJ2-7,TGTGCCAGCAGCCAGAGGGGGCAGGTCGGAGGTTACGAGCAGTACTTC,CASSQRGQVGGYEQYF
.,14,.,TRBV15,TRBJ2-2,TGTGCCACCAGCAGAGATACCCACCAAATTGGGTTGTTTTTT,CATSRDTHQIGLFF
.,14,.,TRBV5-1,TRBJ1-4,TGCGCCAGCAGCTCGGGGGGCACCGATGAAAAACTGTTTTTT,CASSSGGTDEKLFF